This record looks at one T cell receptor (beta chain) sequence and its context. These data come from a study of OX40 agonist ivuxolimab in advanced cancers. Study background: Earlier anti-PD-1, anti-PD-L1 or anti-CTLA-4 therapy was permitted; 40% had received some.

The data were produced by immunoSEQ multiplex PCR, yet TCRdb's version contains in-frame clones alone and is incomplete. The sample contains about 120,000 clones, over 85% of which appear only once. The CDR3 loop spans 15 amino acids. Germline V gene data show CDR1 as SGHNT and CDR2 as YENEEA. V shed 5 bases, J shed 5 bases, and the junction held 6 bases outside the gene matches. The rearrangement uses TRBV11-3 and TRBJ2-5; TRBD2 matches 12 bases. Here the sequenced sample was CD4+ or CD8+ T cells sorted from blood, taken in a trial of the OX40 agonist ivuxolimab. The TCR was taken from an adult with an advanced solid tumor such as melanoma, head and neck, liver or kidney cancer. CDR3 region: CASSPSGGAGETQYF. In DNA, the CDR3 is TGTGCCAGCAGCCCTAGCGGGGGGGCCGGGGAGACCCAGTACTTC. Looking up the rest from reference TRBV11-3 and TRBJ2-5 gives the full variable domain: EAGVVQSPRYKIIEKKQPVAFWCNPISGHNTLYWYLQNLGQGPELLIRYENEEAVDDSQLPKDRFSAERLKGVDSTLKIQPAELGDSAVYLCASSPSGGAGETQYFGPGTRLLVL.